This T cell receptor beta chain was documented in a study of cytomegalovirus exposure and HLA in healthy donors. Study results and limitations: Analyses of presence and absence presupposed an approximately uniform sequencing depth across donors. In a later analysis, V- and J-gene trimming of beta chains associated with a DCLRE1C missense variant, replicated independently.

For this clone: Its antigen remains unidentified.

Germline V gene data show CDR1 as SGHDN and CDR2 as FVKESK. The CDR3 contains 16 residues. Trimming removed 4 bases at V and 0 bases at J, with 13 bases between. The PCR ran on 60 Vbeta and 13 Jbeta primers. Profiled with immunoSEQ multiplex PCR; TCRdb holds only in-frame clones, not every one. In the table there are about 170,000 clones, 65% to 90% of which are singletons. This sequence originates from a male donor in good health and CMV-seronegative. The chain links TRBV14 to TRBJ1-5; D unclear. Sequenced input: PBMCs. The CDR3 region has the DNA TGTGCCAGCAGCCCCGACCGGGAGCTTAGCAATCAGCCCCAGCATTTT. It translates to CASSPDRELSNQPQHF.